A single sample is the source of the 22 T cell receptor beta chains below, sequenced in a study of T cells in Graves' hyperthyroidism and ophthalmopathy. Authors of the study amplified TCR beta CDR3 regions from RNA transcripts. Carried out on the TCR CDR3, a first-round RT-PCR used the HTBI primer set. TCRdb redid the calling of the multiplex PCR reads with MiXCR, one entry per CDR3 protein. The sample yields about 330,000 distinct CDR3 sequences, roughly 15% seen once. The source material was blood. These receptors all stem from a woman aged 40 to 50 with Graves' ophthalmopathy.

This clonotype was counted many times. This rearrangement joins TRBV29-1 to TRBJ2-2; D is possibly TRBD2 (6 bases). Trimming stripped 7 bases from V and 5 bases from J, with 17 bases between. Germline CDR1 and CDR2: SQVTM and ANQGSEA. The CDR3 runs to 14 residues. The CDR3 DNA reads as TGCAGCGGCGGGGAGGCCGAAGGGACCGGGGAGCTGTTTTTT. Amino acids: CSGGEAEGTGELFF.

This clonotype was counted between two and nine times. J is TRBJ2-1 and V is TRBV24-1, with 16 bases lining up with TRBD2. Losses at the gene ends were 5 bases for V and 7 bases for J; bases not matched to a gene: 13. There are 19 residues in the CDR3. Germline V lookup: CDR1 KGHDR, CDR2 SFDVKD. In nucleotides, the CDR3 is TGTGCCACCAGTGGTATGGGACTAGCGGGGGGGCTGCCGTCAAATGAGCAGTTCTTC. This translates into CATSGMGLAGGLPSNEQFF.

The table lists this clonotype with many counts. The rearrangement links TRBV2 to TRBJ2-4; 10 positions match TRBD2. The ends lost 2 bases at V and 6 bases at J; junction bases unmatched: 10. The CDR3 is 17 residues long. The germline CDR1 and CDR2 sequences are SNHLY and FYNNEI. CDR3 coding DNA: TGTGCCAGCAGTGAACTAGCGGGAGTTCCACTTACAAACATTCAGTACTTC. Protein sequence: CASSELAGVPLTNIQYF.

This clonotype was observed at least ten times. This rearrangement joins TRBV7-2 to TRBJ1-2; 8 bases are a match to TRBD1. The CDR3 consists of 15 residues. Trimming took 5 bases from V and 7 from J; bases not matched to a gene: 12. Germline V gene sequence: CDR1 SGHTA, CDR2 FQGNSA. CDR3 residues: CASSQSTGARGGYTF. The CDR3 region has the DNA TGTGCCAGCAGCCAGTCGACAGGGGCGAGAGGTGGCTACACCTTC. Looking up the rest from reference TRBV7-2 and TRBJ1-2 gives the full variable domain: GAGVSQSPSNKVTEKGKDVELRCDPISGHTALYWYRQSLGQGLEFLIYFQGNSAPDKSGLPSDRFSAERTGGSVSTLTIQRTQQEDSAVYLCASSQSTGARGGYTFGSGTRLTVV.

This clonotype was seen ten or more times. This chain links TRBV5-1 with TRBJ2-7, with 9 bases identical to TRBD1. The CDR3 is 15 residues long. V lost 4 bases, J lost 3 bases, and 8 bases stayed unmatched. Germline CDR1 and CDR2: SGHRS and YFSETQ. This CDR3 is CASSLGQGRGYEQYF. The CDR3 DNA follows: TGCGCCAGCAGCCTGGGACAGGGTCGAGGCTACGAGCAGTACTTC.

This clonotype was seen a handful of times. The chain carries TRBV14 and TRBJ2-7; D is unclear. The V end was cut by 0 bases, the J end by 6 bases, with 3 bases between. CDR3 length: 11 amino acids. Germline assignment: CDR1 SGHDN and CDR2 FVKESK. The DNA for the CDR3 is TGTGCCAGCAGCCAAGACTCCGAGCAGTACTTC. This translates into CASSQDSEQYF.

This clonotype came up many times. V is TRBV27 and J is TRBJ1-6; 7 bases are a match to TRBD1. CDR3 size: 16 residues. The junction had 9 bases not matched to a gene; V was cut back by 7 bases and J by 3 bases. Germline V CDR1 and CDR2: MNHEY, SMNVEV (reference sequence). In DNA form, the CDR3 reads TGTGCCAGCAAGATTATAGGGGACAGCTATAATTCACCCCTCCACTTT. Translation gives CASKIIGDSYNSPLHF.

In its sample, this clonotype was seen many times. The genes are TRBV11-2 and TRBJ2-1; 9 bases fit TRBD1. This CDR3 is built from 15 residues. Losses at the gene ends were 6 bases for V and 7 bases for J; bases not matched to a gene: 10. The germline CDR1 and CDR2 sequences are SGHAT and FQNNGV. The CDR3 loop is CASSPSGTGWNEQFF. DNA of the CDR3: TGTGCCAGCAGTCCATCCGGGACAGGGTGGAATGAGCAGTTCTTC.

This clonotype was seen a few times. This chain uses TRBV30 with TRBJ2-1, with D possibly matching TRBD1 (6 bases). Between the trimmed V and J ends, which lost 3 bases and 5 bases, there was a span of 8 bases. This CDR3 region has 12 residues. Germline CDR1 and CDR2: GTSNPN and SVGIG (reference sequence). The CDR3: CAWSHRDNEQFF. The CDR3 DNA reads as TGTGCCTGGAGCCACAGGGACAATGAGCAGTTCTTC.

The chain employs TRBV19 and TRBJ1-2; D is unclear. The V gene lost 4 bases and the J gene lost 5 bases, with 14 bases spanning the gap. This CDR3 spans 14 amino acids. Germline lookup yields CDR1 LNHDA and CDR2 SQIVND (reference sequence). The CDR3 nucleotides are TGTGCCAGTAGTACCCCCGGGAGGAGTTATGGCTACACCTTC. Its translation is CASSTPGRSYGYTF. The variable domain in full, with the rest retrieved from reference TRBV19 and TRBJ1-2, is DGGITQSPKYLFRKEGQNVTLSCEQNLNHDAMYWYRQDPGQGLRLIYYSQIVNDFQKGDIAEGYSVSREKKESFPLTVTSAQKNPTAFYLCASSTPGRSYGYTFGSGTRLTVV.

In its sample, this clonotype was seen a few times. The chain employs TRBV28 and TRBJ2-6; no reliable D call. CDR1 is MDHEN, CDR2 SYDVKM, per germline. The CDR3 loop spans 15 amino acids. V was pared by 3 bases and J by 0 bases, with 6 bases between. CDR3 protein: CASSFSGSGANVLTF. The CDR3 DNA sequence: TGTGCCAGCAGTTTTTCGGGCTCTGGGGCCAACGTCCTGACTTTC.

This clonotype was found many times. The germline gene is not matched at one end of the junction; a read error may be the cause. The chain links TRBV20-1 to TRBJ2-3, with D perhaps being TRBD1 or TRBD2 (5 bases each). This CDR3 has 13 residues. Germline V gene data show CDR1 as DFQATT and CDR2 as SNEGSKA (reference sequence). The CDR3 sequence: CSAREGNTDTQYF. CDR3 nucleotide sequence: TGCAGTGCTCGAGAGGGGAACACAGATACGCAGTATTTT.

This clonotype was recorded at least ten times. The rearrangement links TRBV25-1 to TRBJ2-3; TRBD2 is a possible D gene (7 bases). Deletions cut 8 bases from V and 4 bases from J, with 19 bases between. This CDR3 has 15 residues. The germline V gene has CDR1 MGHDK and CDR2 SYGVNS. The CDR3 DNA is TGTGCCAGCGATTGGTCCGGGGGGCGTGCAGATACGCAGTATTTT. Its protein product is CASDWSGGRADTQYF. The full variable domain, with the rest looked up from reference TRBV25-1 and TRBJ2-3, is EADIYQTPRYLVIGTGKKITLECSQTMGHDKMYWYQQDPGMELHLIHYSYGVNSTEKGDLSSESTVSRIRTEHFPLTLESARPSHTSQYLCASDWSGGRADTQYFGPGTRLTVL.

This clonotype has only a few counts. A junction boundary mismatches the germline segment, possibly from a read error. Written as DNA, the CDR3 is TGCAGTGCTAGAGTGTGGCCAGGGGGCGAGGAGCGGTACTTC. This encodes CSARVWPGGEERYF. The chain employs TRBV20-1 and TRBJ2-7; 8 bases align to TRBD1. CDR1 DFQATT and CDR2 SNEGSKA come from the germline V gene (reference sequence). This CDR3 has 14 residues.

The chain has TRBV5-4 and TRBJ2-5, with 7 bases lining up with TRBD2. V was clipped by 4 bases and J by 1 base; unmatched bases: 10. The CDR3 has 16 residues. Germline CDR1 is SGHNT and CDR2 is YYREEE (reference sequence). CDR3 DNA sequence: TGTGCCAGCAGCCCCCGTGGCGGGAGTGGCCAAGAGACCCAGTACTTC. Protein: CASSPRGGSGQETQYF.

This clonotype showed up many times. The rearrangement uses TRBV4-1 and TRBJ1-1, with 9 positions matching TRBD1. With 1 base clipped from V and 5 bases from J, the junction kept 8 bases outside the gene matches. Per germline, CDR1 MGHRA and CDR2 YSYEKL. The CDR3 sequence is 16 residues long. The CDR3 protein is CASSQVGQGIGTEAFF. In DNA, the CDR3 is TGCGCCAGCAGCCAAGTGGGACAGGGAATTGGAACTGAAGCTTTCTTT.

Only a few counts were recorded for this clonotype. The chain joins TRBV14 to TRBJ2-7, with TRBD2 matching over 9 bases. With V trimmed by 4 bases and J by 1 base, 8 bases remained unmatched. This CDR3 has 16 residues. The germline CDR1 and CDR2 sequences are SGHDN and FVKESK. CDR3 residues: CASSPLIGLASYEQYF. The CDR3 DNA sequence: TGTGCCAGCAGCCCCCTAATCGGACTAGCGTCCTACGAGCAGTACTTC.

This clonotype has at least ten counts. This rearrangement joins TRBV10-3 to TRBJ2-7; no firm D call. Trimming cost V 3 bases and J 0 bases, with 12 bases left between them. CDR1 is ENHRY, CDR2 SYGVKD, per germline. CDR3 size: 15 residues. CDR3 residues: CAISELGPPSYEQYF. CDR3 coding DNA: TGTGCCATCAGTGAATTAGGGCCCCCCTCCTACGAGCAGTACTTC.

V is TRBV19 and J is TRBJ2-1; D gene unclear. The germline CDR1 and CDR2 sequences are LNHDA and SQIVND (reference sequence). Trimming pared 3 bases from V and 0 bases from J, leaving 18 bases between. CDR3 size: 18 residues. The CDR3, as DNA: TGTGCCAGTAGTATTGCCCCGACCCTCCTGAGCTCCTACAATGAGCAGTTCTTC. Its protein product is CASSIAPTLLSSYNEQFF.

V is TRBV20-1 and J is TRBJ1-2, with 7 nucleotides matching TRBD1. The J segment lost 3 bases and the V segment lost 6 bases, leaving 10 bases of the junction unmatched. The CDR3 covers 14 residues. Germline V gene sequence: CDR1 DFQATT, CDR2 SNEGSKA (reference sequence). CDR3 sequence reads: CSALGRGHDYGYTF. The CDR3 DNA reads TGCAGTGCCCTCGGAAGGGGGCACGACTATGGCTACACCTTC.

With regard to this clonotype: This may arise from a read error, as a much more abundant clone is one base away. This CDR3 fails to terminate in the conserved phenylalanine or tryptophan, so it likely reflects a read error. The rearrangement joins TRBV19 to TRBJ1-2; D uncertain. V was clipped by 5 bases and J by 0 bases, with 7 bases between them. Looked up from germline, CDR1 is LNHDA and CDR2 is SQIVND (reference sequence). This CDR3 spans 13 amino acids. CDR3 coding DNA: TGTGCCAGTAGTGAAAAAGCTAACTATGGCTACACCCTC. Residues: CASSEKANYGYTL.

This clonotype was seen more than once but under ten times. This sequence joins TRBV14 and TRBJ1-2, with 11 bases identical to TRBD1. Germline V gene lookup returns CDR1 SGHDN and CDR2 FVKESK. The trim removed 3 bases at V and 7 bases at J, leaving 7 bases unmatched. The CDR3 is 15 amino acids. CDR3 in amino acids: CASSHNTGTGGGYTF. The CDR3 nucleotides are TGTGCCAGCAGCCACAATACCGGGACAGGGGGTGGCTACACCTTC.